Following are 28 T cell receptor beta chains from one sample sequenced in a study of shared clonotypes between healthy human individuals. TCRdb's table, derived via immunoSEQ multiplex PCR, lists solely in-frame clones and lacks some. This sample has about 580,000 clones, with more than 95% found just once. It was CD45RO-negative cells, positively selected for CCR7, that made up naive CD8 cells, with terminally differentiated effector memory CD45RA+ cells excluded. Sequencing was performed on naive CD8+ T cells sorted from blood. The receptors shown here come from a man aged 25 to 40 in good health.

The rearrangement links TRBV7-6 to TRBJ1-5; 12 nucleotides agree with TRBD1. This CDR3 has 16 amino acids. Trimming took 5 bases from V and 4 from J; bases not matched to a gene: 6. Per the germline V gene, CDR1 is SGHVS and CDR2 is FNYEAQ. For the CDR3, the DNA is TGTGCCAGCAGCGCCGGGACAGGGGGCTGGAATCAGCCCCAGCATTTT. It yields the protein CASSAGTGGWNQPQHF.

This clone was seen only once. At one boundary the junction diverges from the germline segment, which might be a read error. The chain recombines TRBV7-7 with TRBJ2-5, with 11 nucleotides matching TRBD2. The V gene's germline CDR1 is SSHAT and CDR2 FNYEAQ (reference sequence). The CDR3 totals 17 residues. The CDR3 loop reads CASSLAGTSGLQETQYF. DNA of the CDR3: TGTGCTAGCAGCTTAGCCGGGACTAGCGGACTTCAAGAGACCCAGTACTTC.

This chain joins TRBV28 and TRBJ2-1; D is perhaps TRBD1 or TRBD2 (6 bases each). This CDR3 is built from 13 residues. Per the germline V gene, CDR1 is MDHEN and CDR2 is SYDVKM. Trimming cost V 11 bases and J 8 bases, with 19 bases left between them. CDR3 region: CASGEVEFDEQFF. The DNA of the CDR3 is TGTGCCTCAGGGGAGGTGGAGTTCGATGAGCAGTTCTTC.

This clone was recorded a few times. This sample also contains other DNA sequences that code for the same CDR3. V is TRBV9 and J is TRBJ2-7, with 12 bases matching TRBD2. The ends lost 2 bases at V and 4 bases at J; junction bases unmatched: 1. Germline CDR1 is SGDLS and CDR2 is YYNGEE. The CDR3 consists of 14 residues. This chain's CDR3 is CASSVGLAGYEQYF. The CDR3 DNA reads TGTGCCAGCAGCGTCGGACTAGCGGGATACGAGCAGTACTTC.

This chain connects TRBV7-9 to TRBJ1-5; perhaps TRBD1 as D (6 bases). Germline-derived CDR1 and CDR2 are SEHNR and FQNEAQ (reference sequence). This CDR3 region has 15 residues. Trimming removed 4 bases at V and 5 bases at J, with 15 bases between. This chain's CDR3 is CASSSSRGGYQPQHF. CDR3 nucleotide sequence: TGTGCCAGCAGCTCTAGCCGAGGGGGATATCAGCCCCAGCATTTT.

V usage is TRBV29-1 and J usage is TRBJ2-7; 9 bases match TRBD1. V shed 4 bases, J shed 2 bases, and the junction held 6 bases outside the gene matches. From germline, CDR1 is SQVTM and CDR2 ANQGSEA. The CDR3 spans 14 residues. For the CDR3, the DNA is TGCAGCGTTGGAGACAGGGGGTTAGCCTACGAGCAGTACTTC. Translation: CSVGDRGLAYEQYF.

The rearrangement joins TRBV11-2 to TRBJ2-3; 15 positions agree with TRBD2. CDR1 SGHAT and CDR2 FQNNGV come from the germline V gene. Germline trimming cut 2 bases from V and 2 bases from J; bases unmatched to any gene: 2. The CDR3 runs to 17 residues. CDR3 residues: CASSLRTSGRVTDTQYF. For the CDR3, the DNA is TGTGCCAGCAGCTTAAGGACTAGCGGGAGGGTCACAGATACGCAGTATTTT.

The chain combines TRBV29-1 with TRBJ2-5, with 9 bases fitting TRBD2. This CDR3 spans 13 amino acids. Germline V gene sequence: CDR1 SQVTM, CDR2 ANQGSEA. Trimming removed 3 bases from V and 3 bases from J; junction bases left unmatched: 2. This CDR3 reads CSVEASGKETQYF. CDR3 DNA sequence: TGCAGCGTTGAGGCTAGCGGGAAAGAGACCCAGTACTTC.

J is TRBJ2-7 and V is TRBV9; 10 bases are a match to TRBD2. This CDR3 contains 16 residues. V shed 4 bases and J 7 bases; nucleotides not matched to a gene: 14. Germline-derived CDR1 and CDR2 are SGDLS and YYNGEE. The CDR3 loop is CASSFSEREGRSEQYF. DNA of the CDR3: TGTGCCAGCAGCTTCTCTGAGCGGGAGGGCCGGAGTGAGCAGTACTTC. The whole variable domain, remainder taken from reference TRBV9 and TRBJ2-7, is DSGVTQTPKHLITATGQRVTLRCSPRSGDLSVYWYQQSLDQGLQFLIQYYNGEERAKGNILERFSAQQFPDLHSELNLSSLELGDSALYFCASSFSEREGRSEQYFGPGTRLTVT.

The chain joins TRBV28 to TRBJ2-1; 10 positions match TRBD2. J lost 3 bases, V lost 1 base, and 6 bases had no gene match. This CDR3 is built from 17 residues. The germline CDR1 and CDR2 sequences are MDHEN and SYDVKM. The CDR3 nucleotides are TGTGCCAGCAGTTTATTCCCCGGACTAGCGGACTACAATGAGCAGTTCTTC. Encoded protein: CASSLFPGLADYNEQFF.

The rearrangement links TRBV7-8 to TRBJ2-1, with D maybe TRBD2 (7 bases). V gave up 2 bases and J gave up 0 bases, with 14 bases separating them. Per germline, CDR1 SGHVS and CDR2 FQNEAQ. CDR3 size: 17 residues. In DNA form, the CDR3 reads TGTGCCAGCAGCTTATTGGGGGGGCGTAGCTCCTACAATGAGCAGTTCTTC. Residues: CASSLLGGRSSYNEQFF.

This sequence joins TRBV7-9 and TRBJ2-3, with 7 bases aligning to TRBD1. The CDR3 covers 15 residues. Germline CDR1 SEHNR, CDR2 FQNEAQ (reference sequence). V trimming: 1 base; J trimming: 5 bases; junction bases outside the gene matches: 6. This CDR3 is CASSLVRTGVDTQYF. For the CDR3, the DNA is TGTGCCAGCAGCTTAGTCCGTACAGGGGTAGATACGCAGTATTTT.

The V call is TRBV27, the J call TRBJ2-2, with 9 nucleotides matching TRBD1. V lost 7 bases to trimming and J lost 2 bases; unmatched junction nucleotides: 5. CDR1 and CDR2 (germline): MNHEY, SMNVEV (reference sequence). The CDR3 is 15 residues long. This CDR3 reads CASIGQGTNTGELFF. Written as DNA, the CDR3 is TGTGCCAGCATCGGACAGGGGACCAACACCGGGGAGCTGTTTTTT.

This chain links TRBV2 with TRBJ2-2, with D possibly being TRBD2 (6 bases). Germline CDR1 and CDR2: SNHLY and FYNNEI. The CDR3 consists of 16 residues. V lost 3 bases and J 6 bases, leaving 17 bases between the germline ends. This CDR3 is CASSEVSGVYSGELFF. CDR3 DNA sequence: TGTGCCAGCAGTGAGGTGTCGGGGGTTTACTCCGGGGAGCTGTTTTTT.

The rearrangement uses TRBV6-1 and TRBJ1-5, with TRBD1 identical over 10 bases. This CDR3 is 15 amino acids long. From germline, CDR1 is MNHNS and CDR2 SASEGT. J was trimmed by 4 bases and V by 6 bases; bases with no gene match: 6. CDR3: CASRPDRGLNQPQHF. The CDR3 bases are TGTGCCAGCAGACCAGACAGGGGGCTTAATCAGCCCCAGCATTTT.

This chain joins TRBV10-2 and TRBJ2-7, with TRBD2 as a possible D gene (6 bases). V lost 0 bases, J lost 0 bases, and 6 bases lay in between. This CDR3 comprises 14 residues. Germline-derived CDR1 and CDR2 are WSHSY and SAAADI. For the CDR3, the DNA is TGCGCCAGCAGTGAGTCGGACTACTCCTACGAGCAGTACTTC. Protein product: CASSESDYSYEQYF.

The V and J genes are TRBV29-1 and TRBJ2-2, with a weak D call TRBD2 (5 bases). Trimming removed 5 bases at V and 8 bases at J, with 12 bases between. The germline V gene encodes CDR1 SQVTM and CDR2 ANQGSEA. The length of the CDR3 is 12 residues. CDR3 nucleotide sequence: TGCAGCGTTTCCGGGTCGGGAGGGGAGCTGTTTTTT. Translating it yields CSVSGSGGELFF.

CDR3 DNA: TGCAGTGCTAGAAGGGACACCATATATTTT. Translating it yields CSARRDTIYF. The chain combines TRBV20-1 with TRBJ1-3; no clear D. The CDR3 runs to 10 residues. In germline, CDR1 is DFQATT, CDR2 SNEGSKA (reference sequence). V was shortened by 2 bases and J by 8 bases, with 4 bases between the two germline ends.

The chain is built from TRBV27 and TRBJ2-5; D gene uncertain. Per the germline V gene, CDR1 is MNHEY and CDR2 is SMNVEV (reference sequence). The length of the CDR3 is 12 residues. V shed 5 bases and J shed 7 bases, with 11 bases lying between them. The CDR3 spells CASSGSYGTQYF. The CDR3, as DNA: TGTGCCAGCAGTGGCTCTTACGGGACCCAGTACTTC.

This clone was seen a single time. This chain joins TRBV27 and TRBJ2-3; 13 nucleotides agree with TRBD2. Losses at the gene ends were 4 bases for V and 4 bases for J; bases not matched to a gene: 5. Germline values: CDR1 MNHEY, CDR2 SMNVEV (reference sequence). The CDR3 has 16 amino acids. The CDR3 DNA is TGTGCCAGCAGTTCCAGGACTAGCGGGAGTTCAGATACGCAGTATTTT. Amino acids: CASSSRTSGSSDTQYF.

This clone was seen only a few times. The V gene is TRBV7-8, the J gene TRBJ2-6; 9 bases fit TRBD1. The CDR3 totals 22 residues. J lost 0 bases, V lost 0 bases, and 15 bases had no gene match. Per germline, CDR1 SGHVS and CDR2 FQNEAQ. CDR3 region: CASSLAAGLVGTGPSGANVLTF. The CDR3 DNA reads TGTGCCAGCAGCTTAGCCGCCGGTTTGGTCGGGACAGGGCCCTCTGGGGCCAACGTCCTGACTTTC.

This clone was picked up a small number of times. The gene calls are TRBV7-7 and TRBJ2-1; perhaps TRBD1 as D (5 bases). The CDR3 has 14 amino acids. In germline, CDR1 is SSHAT, CDR2 FNYEAQ (reference sequence). Trimming stripped 5 bases from V and 2 bases from J, with 10 bases between. The CDR3 region is CASSPLGAYNEQFF. CDR3 coding DNA: TGTGCCAGCAGCCCCCTAGGGGCCTACAATGAGCAGTTCTTC.

V and J are TRBV6-5 and TRBJ2-3; D is possibly TRBD2 (6 bases). Germline assignment: CDR1 MNHEY and CDR2 SVGAGI. This CDR3 contains 14 residues. The V gene lost 6 bases and the J gene lost 3 bases, with 13 bases spanning the gap. The CDR3 DNA reads as TGTGCCAGCAGGGAGGGCCAAGGAACAGATACGCAGTATTTT. It is translated as CASREGQGTDTQYF.

This rearrangement joins TRBV7-2 to TRBJ2-7, with D hard to call. V lost 4 bases to trimming and J lost 7 bases, with 8 bases between them. The germline V gene encodes CDR1 SGHTA and CDR2 FQGNSA. This CDR3 has 11 amino acids. CDR3 region: CASSYLGEQYF. CDR3 DNA: TGTGCCAGCAGCTATTTGGGGGAGCAGTACTTC. Variable domain in full (rest from reference TRBV7-2 and TRBJ2-7): GAGVSQSPSNKVTEKGKDVELRCDPISGHTALYWYRQSLGQGLEFLIYFQGNSAPDKSGLPSDRFSAERTGGSVSTLTIQRTQQEDSAVYLCASSYLGEQYFGPGTRLTVT.

The chain joins TRBV7-2 to TRBJ1-2; D call uncertain. The CDR3 sequence is 14 residues long. Trimming removed 2 bases at V and 3 bases at J, with 10 bases between. In germline, CDR1 is SGHTA, CDR2 FQGNSA. The DNA for the CDR3 is TGTGCCAGCAGCTTATCTTCGCAGCACTATGGCTACACCTTC. This translates into CASSLSSQHYGYTF.

The rearrangement joins TRBV7-8 to TRBJ2-7; D gene ambiguous. The CDR3 is made up of 15 amino acids. Between the trimmed V and J ends, which lost 5 bases and 3 bases, there was a span of 17 bases. Germline CDR1 reads SGHVS; CDR2 reads FQNEAQ. This CDR3 is CASSRDRAAIYEQYF. CDR3 sequence (DNA): TGTGCCAGCAGCCGAGACCGGGCCGCTATCTACGAGCAGTACTTC.

The chain employs TRBV7-8 and TRBJ2-5, with TRBD2 matching 8 bases. J was trimmed by 5 bases and V by 3 bases; bases with no gene match: 11. This CDR3 is 16 amino acids long. Per germline, CDR1 SGHVS and CDR2 FQNEAQ. The CDR3 loop reads CASSFPPREGRETQYF. Written as DNA, the CDR3 is TGTGCCAGCAGCTTTCCTCCTCGGGAGGGCCGGGAGACCCAGTACTTC.

V usage is TRBV5-1 and J usage is TRBJ1-1; 10 bases map to TRBD1. CDR1 and CDR2 (germline): SGHRS, YFSETQ. V was pared by 4 bases and J by 8 bases, with 11 bases of the junction left unmatched. The CDR3 runs 15 residues. The CDR3 here is CASSHPGTGAQEAFF. In nucleotides, the CDR3 is TGCGCCAGCAGCCACCCCGGGACAGGGGCCCAAGAAGCTTTCTTT. Combining the CDR3 with reference TRBV5-1 and TRBJ1-1 gives the whole variable domain KAGVTQTPRYLIKTRGQQVTLSCSPISGHRSVSWYQQTPGQGLQFLFEYFSETQRNKGNFPGRFSGRQFSNSRSEMNVSTLELGDSALYLCASSHPGTGAQEAFFGQGTRLTVV.